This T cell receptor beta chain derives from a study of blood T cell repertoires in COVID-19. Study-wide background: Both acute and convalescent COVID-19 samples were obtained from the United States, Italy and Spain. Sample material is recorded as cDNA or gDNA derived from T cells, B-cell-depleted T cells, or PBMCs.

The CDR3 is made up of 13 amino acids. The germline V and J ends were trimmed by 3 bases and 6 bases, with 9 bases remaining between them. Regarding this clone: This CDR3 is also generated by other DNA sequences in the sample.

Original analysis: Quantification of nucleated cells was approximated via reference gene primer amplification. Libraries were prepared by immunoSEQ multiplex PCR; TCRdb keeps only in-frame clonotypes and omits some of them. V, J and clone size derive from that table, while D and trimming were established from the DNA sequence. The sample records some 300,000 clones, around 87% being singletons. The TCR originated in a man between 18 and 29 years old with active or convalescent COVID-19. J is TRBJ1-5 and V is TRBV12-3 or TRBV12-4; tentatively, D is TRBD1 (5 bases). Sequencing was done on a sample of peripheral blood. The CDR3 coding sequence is TGTGCCAGCAGTTTTCGGGGGTCTCAGCCCCAGCATTTT. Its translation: CASSFRGSQPQHF.